This entry is about one TCR beta chain. Its antigen is undetermined. PCR employed 60 Vbeta and 13 Jbeta primers. Only in-frame clones appear in the TCRdb table, and some are missing; sequencing was by immunoSEQ multiplex PCR. This table has over 110,000 clones, 65% to 85% appearing once. The germline gives CDR1 MNHNS, CDR2 SASEGT. The junction had 10 bases not matched to a gene; V was cut back by 8 bases and J by 8 bases. The CDR3 loop spans 15 amino acids. These data originate in a study of cytomegalovirus exposure and HLA in healthy donors. The study, taken as a whole, reports: Several V segments, TRBV6-2 and TRBV6-3 among them, could not be told apart and were dropped. The classifier, whose performance was assessed in both the original and validation cohorts, reportedly diagnosed cytomegalovirus status with high specificity and sensitivity.

Material for sequencing was PBMCs. The chain links TRBV6-1 to TRBJ2-1; 12 bases fit TRBD2. This clonotype was sampled from a male donor in good health and CMV-seronegative. DNA of the CDR3: TGTGCCAGCGGTGGGACTAGCGGGTGGTGGGATGAGCAGTTCTTC. Encoded protein: CASGGTSGWWDEQFF.